This note documents a single TCR beta chain sequence. This clone is classified as hyperexpanded (1% or more). Its antigen is unknown. Base qualities are not at hand, and no much larger clone is one base apart. The data were taken from a study of CD39 and CD103 CD8 tumor-infiltrating T cells (dated by TCRdb to the late 2010s). As for the study more broadly: An HPV-positive HNSCC, an HPV-negative HNSCC, an ovarian cancer and a melanoma patient were represented in the repertoire comparisons shown. Deep sequencing of TCRbeta CDR3 was used to compare the repertoires of CD8 TIL subsets, defined by CD103 and CD39, with those of peripheral memory CD8 T cells. Broad study findings and their caveats: DP TIL clonotypes were rarely found in blood or uninvolved lymph node, whereas DN TIL clonotypes largely overlapped peripheral memory CD8 repertoires. DP CD8 TILs appeared more oligoclonal than DN and SP CD8 TILs and blood memory CD8 T cells, with top 30 clonotypes covering 56-86%.

Counted from cysteine to phenylalanine, this CDR3 has 14 amino acids. Only the CDR3 part of the read is kept: 42 bases, read in frame from the first base. CDR1 and CDR2 were assigned from the germline V gene as SGHVS and FQNEAQ. V loses 0 bases of germline sequence and J loses 0 bases, and the interval between the two ends is 6 bases. For each subset, between roughly 9,500 and 110,000 sorted cells were used for genomic DNA extraction with the DNeasy Blood and Tissue Kit. TCRbeta V-J or V-D-J regions were sequenced and mapped by the immunoSEQ service, with coverage above 10x per sample. In the authors' own workflow: Analysis was restricted to productive rearrangements exported from the immunoSEQ Analyzer platform, and clonality was assessed using the 500 most abundant clones. To quantify how much repertoires overlapped between populations, both the Morisita-Horn similarity index and the Jaccard index were used. Morisita-Horn similarity between CD8 T-cell subset TCR repertoires was measured in six or seven cancer patients. TCRdb obtained this table from immuneACCESS and retained in-frame rearrangements with V and J assigned. These tables miss some clones; where compared with another copy, unresolved V genes account for less than half of the shortfall, and the remainder is unexplained. D and trimming were read from the DNA, whereas the V and J calls and clone size are those reported in that table. The sample table contains approximately 1,300 clones; only one count was recorded for approximately 80% of them. The top ten hold approximately 42% of the sample.

At the time samples were collected, the patients were not on therapy, although their prior treatments varied from chemotherapy, radiotherapy, surgery and immunotherapy to none at all. After thawing, cells were enriched for T lymphocytes using a negative-selection kit, and EpCAM beads were added for tumor-infiltrating lymphocytes. Memory CD8 T cells were sorted using a CD8+CD4-CD45RA- gate, without regard to whether the cells expressed CCR7. Before analysis, peripheral blood mononuclear cells were separated on a Ficoll-Paque PLUS gradient and then cryopreserved. Populations were sorted on a FACSAria II to more than 97% purity, and cell pellets were frozen without culture for TCR sequencing.

The TCR was taken from a human donor with head and neck squamous cell carcinoma. The sample taken for sequencing was CD8+ T cells sorted from blood. Per the publication, the cell subset or site label means: total memory CD8 T cells (CD45RA-CCR7+/-) from blood or uninvolved lymph node. The rearranged chain carries TRBV7-8 and TRBJ2-7, and perhaps TRBD1 as D gene, on 5 matching bases. The nucleotide sequence reads as follows: TGTGCCAGCAGCTTAGCACAGGACTCCTACGAGCAGTACTTC. Its amino acids are CASSLAQDSYEQYF.